The entry below gives a single T cell receptor (beta chain) sequence along with its context. Its target is unknown. V was trimmed by 1 base and J by 7 bases, leaving 10 bases between them. This CDR3 has 13 amino acids. Germline V gene lookup returns CDR1 SQVTM and CDR2 ANQGSEA. The data are from a study of blood T cells in healthy people across ages. Study-level points and caveats: The unsorted PBMCs prevented any conclusive comparison of naive versus antigen-experienced cells.

Donor samples were obtained from healthy Caucasian individuals from Russia, aged about 6 to 95. The draw of peripheral blood yielded roughly 10 milliliters from each donor. A J-beta primer mix and a sample-barcoded 5' primer were used in a second PCR of roughly 7 to 12 cycles. Each cDNA molecule carried a tag from a template-switch adaptor that contained 12 random nucleotides. TCRdb re-analysed the 5' RACE reads in MiXCR, keeping a single row per CDR3 protein. The sample includes approximately 780,000 distinct CDR3 sequences, around a quarter seen only once; the top ten take under 3%. These data are also associated with another study on T cells of mothers and their children.

V gene TRBV29-1 combines with J gene TRBJ1-4; tentatively, D is TRBD1 (5 bases). The clonotype originates from a boy younger than 18 in good health. Sequencing input: blood. CDR3 DNA: TGCAGCGTTGAAGGGGGCAGGGCTGAAAAACTGTTTTTT. Its protein product is CSVEGGRAEKLFF.